This is a list of T cell receptor beta chains from one sample in a study of blood T cell repertoires in COVID-19. TCRdb keeps only in-frame clones here, not all; method: immunoSEQ multiplex PCR. The table records about 41,000 clones, around 82% of them present only once. Material for sequencing was peripheral blood. These TCRs come from a man older than 75 with acute or convalescent COVID-19. The CDR3 runs from the conserved cysteine through the conserved F or W.

CDR3 length	V gene	J gene	CDR3 protein
13	TRBV2	TRBJ2-7	CASSRLQVYEQYF
17	TRBV6-2/TRBV6-3	TRBJ2-7	CASSYLIRQVASYEQYF
16	TRBV7-2	TRBJ2-1	CASTLERGITYNEQFF
12	TRBV6-5	TRBJ2-5	CASSYSGETQYF
13	TRBV19	TRBJ2-5	CASSMRGGETQYF
17	TRBV9	TRBJ2-3	CASSAPGLDDITDTQYF
16	TRBV9	TRBJ2-2	CASSVETGLGTGELFF
13	TRBV7-9	TRBJ2-3	CASSLGGGNTQYF
14	TRBV5-4	TRBJ1-1	CASSLGGSNTEAFF
13	TRBV24-1	TRBJ1-2	CATSEGDSYGYTF
15	TRBV7-7	TRBJ2-7	CASSAQTGSSYEQYF
14	TRBV6-2/TRBV6-3	TRBJ1-4	CASSPQDESEKLFF
16	TRBV7-5	TRBJ1-3	CVRSVGTASSGNTIYF
14	TRBV11-2	TRBJ1-1	CASSLEGVGAEAFF
12	TRBV7-2	TRBJ2-7	CASSQGGYEQYF
14	TRBV5-6	TRBJ2-7	CASALLAGIHEQYF
14	TRBV15	TRBJ2-2	CATSRVGGTGELFF
13	TRBV7-3	TRBJ2-7	CASRTSGTYEQYF
13	TRBV2	TRBJ2-7	CASRAGSSYEQYF
13	TRBV10-3	TRBJ1-1	CAISGTGTTEAFF
14	TRBV3-1/TRBV3-2	TRBJ1-2	CASSPSQKIYGYTF
14	TRBV12-5	TRBJ1-4	CASGSGAVGEKLFF
17	TRBV9	TRBJ1-5	CASSVGQGAYGNQPQHF
15	TRBV6-5	TRBJ1-6	CASSQDRDYNSPLHF
12	TRBV20-1	TRBJ2-5	CSASWRQETQYF
18	TRBV7-2	TRBJ2-1	CASSLLAGGSSSYNEQFF
15	TRBV5-1	TRBJ1-5	CASSLTGGGGQPQHF
17	TRBV10-3	TRBJ1-3	CAISESLKLRSGNTIYF
12	TRBV29-1	TRBJ2-1	CSVSRQYNEQFF
13	TRBV29-1	TRBJ1-1	CSVEVGANTEAFF
16	TRBV27	TRBJ1-1	CASSRSSAVRNTEAFF
15	TRBV15	TRBJ2-6	CATSRARSGANVLTF
17	TRBV5-6	TRBJ2-5	CASSSLGEGGSRETQYF
15	TRBV19	TRBJ2-1	CASSIDRTGADEQFF
13	TRBV6-2/TRBV6-3	TRBJ2-5	CASSWGRLETQYF
12	TRBV20-1	TRBJ2-7	CSASTLSYEQYF
15	TRBV19	TRBJ2-1	CASSMGDTSYNEQFF
16	TRBV19	TRBJ1-2	CASSTPTRTGSYGYTF
10	TRBV20-1	TRBJ2-1	CSAALNEQFF
16	TRBV19	TRBJ1-6	CASSTPREGRGSPLHF
14	TRBV2	TRBJ1-4	CASSEADRNEKLFF
16	TRBV11-2	TRBJ2-5	CASSPGLAGGEETQYF
14	TRBV6-5	TRBJ1-1	CASSYSRGYTEAFF
16	TRBV7-7	TRBJ2-3	CASSTGGGRNTDTQYF
12	TRBV7-2	TRBJ2-7	CASSPRTYEQYF
14	TRBV2	TRBJ1-1	CASSVNSRNTEAFF
15	TRBV19	TRBJ1-6	CASSTGQGHNSPLHF
16	TRBV6-5	TRBJ1-5	CASSYWTGLSNQPQHF